Listed here is a single T cell receptor beta chain. V was clipped by 3 bases and J by 0 bases, with 23 bases between them. Germline CDR1 DFQATT, CDR2 SNEGSKA (reference sequence). The CDR3 extends over 19 amino acids. Measured with immunoSEQ multiplex PCR; TCRdb has only the in-frame clones, and not every one. The sample includes 100,000 to 150,000 clones, 75% to 95% of them seen just once. The entry originates in a study of control samples from healthy donors and cancer patients. The gene calls are TRBV20-1 and TRBJ2-2; TRBD1 or TRBD2 may be the D gene (5 bases each). The sample comprised blood. This TCR came from a man between 18 and 29 years old in good health. As DNA, the CDR3 is TGCAGTGCTAGTGTGACTAAATTGGGGGACCGAGCGAACACCGGGGAGCTGTTTTTT. Its protein is CSASVTKLGDRANTGELFF.